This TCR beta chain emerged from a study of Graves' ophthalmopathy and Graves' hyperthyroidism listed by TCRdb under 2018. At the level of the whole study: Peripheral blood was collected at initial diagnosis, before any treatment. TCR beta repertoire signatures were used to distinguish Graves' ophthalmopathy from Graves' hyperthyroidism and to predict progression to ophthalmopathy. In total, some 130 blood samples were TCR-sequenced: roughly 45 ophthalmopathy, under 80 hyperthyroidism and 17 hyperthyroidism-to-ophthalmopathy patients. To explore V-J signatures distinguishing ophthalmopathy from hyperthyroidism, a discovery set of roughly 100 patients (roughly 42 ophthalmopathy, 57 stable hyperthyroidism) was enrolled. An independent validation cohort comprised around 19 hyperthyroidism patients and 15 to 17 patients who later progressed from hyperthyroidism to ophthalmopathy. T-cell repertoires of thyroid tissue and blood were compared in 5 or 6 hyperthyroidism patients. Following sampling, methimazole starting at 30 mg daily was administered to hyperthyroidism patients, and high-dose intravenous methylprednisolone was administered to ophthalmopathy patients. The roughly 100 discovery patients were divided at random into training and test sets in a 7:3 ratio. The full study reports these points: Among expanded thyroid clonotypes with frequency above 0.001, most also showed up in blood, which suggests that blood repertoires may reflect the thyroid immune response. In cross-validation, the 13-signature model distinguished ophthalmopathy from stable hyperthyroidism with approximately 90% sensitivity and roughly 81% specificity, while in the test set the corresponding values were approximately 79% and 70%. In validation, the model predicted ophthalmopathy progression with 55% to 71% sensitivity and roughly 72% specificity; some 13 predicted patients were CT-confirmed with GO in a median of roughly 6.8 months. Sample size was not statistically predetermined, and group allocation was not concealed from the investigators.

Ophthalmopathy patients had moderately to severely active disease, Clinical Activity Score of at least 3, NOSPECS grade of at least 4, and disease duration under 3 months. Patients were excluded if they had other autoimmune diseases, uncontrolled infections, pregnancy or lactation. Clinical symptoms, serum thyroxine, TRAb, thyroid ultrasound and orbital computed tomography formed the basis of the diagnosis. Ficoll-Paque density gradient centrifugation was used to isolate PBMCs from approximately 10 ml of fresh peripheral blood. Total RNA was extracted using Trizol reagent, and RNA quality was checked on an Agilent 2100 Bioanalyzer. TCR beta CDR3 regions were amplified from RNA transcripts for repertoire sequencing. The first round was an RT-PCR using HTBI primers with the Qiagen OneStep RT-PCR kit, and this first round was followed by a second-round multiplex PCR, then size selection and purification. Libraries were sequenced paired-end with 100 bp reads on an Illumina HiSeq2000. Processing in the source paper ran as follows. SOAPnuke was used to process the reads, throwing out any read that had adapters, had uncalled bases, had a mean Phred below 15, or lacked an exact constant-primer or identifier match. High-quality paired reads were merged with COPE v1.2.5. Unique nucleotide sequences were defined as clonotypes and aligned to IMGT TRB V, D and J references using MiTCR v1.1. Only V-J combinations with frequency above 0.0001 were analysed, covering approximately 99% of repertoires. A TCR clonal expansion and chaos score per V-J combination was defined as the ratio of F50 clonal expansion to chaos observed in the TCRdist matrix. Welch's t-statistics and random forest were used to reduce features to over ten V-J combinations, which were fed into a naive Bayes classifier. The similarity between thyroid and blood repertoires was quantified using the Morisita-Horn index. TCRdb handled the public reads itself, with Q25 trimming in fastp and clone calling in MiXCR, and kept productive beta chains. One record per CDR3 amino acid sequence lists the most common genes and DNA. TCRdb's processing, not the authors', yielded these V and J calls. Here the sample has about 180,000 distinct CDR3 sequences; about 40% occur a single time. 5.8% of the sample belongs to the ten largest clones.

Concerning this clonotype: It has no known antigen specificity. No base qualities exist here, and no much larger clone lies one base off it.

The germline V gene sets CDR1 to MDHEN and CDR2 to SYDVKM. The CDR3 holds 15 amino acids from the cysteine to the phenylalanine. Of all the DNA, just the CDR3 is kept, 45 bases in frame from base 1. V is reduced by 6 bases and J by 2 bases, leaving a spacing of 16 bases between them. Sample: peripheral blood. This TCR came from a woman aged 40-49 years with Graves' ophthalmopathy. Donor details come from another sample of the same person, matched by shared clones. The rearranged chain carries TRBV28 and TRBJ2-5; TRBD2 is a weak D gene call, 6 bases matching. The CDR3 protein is CASRGVGGGQETQYF. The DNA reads TGTGCCAGCAGGGGCGTTGGGGGAGGACAAGAGACCCAGTACTTC.